This is a list of T cell receptor beta chains from one sample in a study of blood T cell repertoires in COVID-19. Clones were read by immunoSEQ multiplex PCR, and TCRdb kept only the in-frame ones, dropping some. The sample includes 250,000 or so clones, 70% to 90% of them seen just once. The sequenced material came from PBMCs or T cells enriched from blood (not recorded which). These TCRs come from a man aged 40-49 years who had recovered from COVID-19. Both conserved end residues are part of each CDR3. Fields, in order: D gene, J gene, clone size, V gene, CDR3 DNA, CDR3 protein. A D gene is named only where the DNA matches it firmly. Some rows mark clone size as missing; the rest say once, few, many or name a class of expanded clone.

TRBD1	TRBJ1-6	NA	TRBV19	TGTGCCAGTAGTCGGACAGGGGACAATTCACCCCTCCACTTT	CASSRTGDNSPLHF
TRBD1	TRBJ1-6	few	TRBV9	TGTGCCAGCAGCCCCCAGGGGGATAATTCACCCCTCCACTTT	CASSPQGDNSPLHF
TRBD2	TRBJ2-2	NA	TRBV9	TGTGCCAGCAGCTCAGCGACTAGCGTGAACACCGGGGAGCTGTTTTTT	CASSSATSVNTGELFF
NA	TRBJ2-5	once	TRBV5-1	TGCGCCAGCAGCCCCAAACAGTCAGGGAGCGGGGAGACCCAGTACTTC	CASSPKQSGSGETQYF
TRBD2	TRBJ2-1	few	TRBV4-3	TGCGCCAGCAGCCAAGATGACCAGCGGGGTATGCAATGGGAGCAGTTCTTC	CASSQDDQRGMQWEQFF
NA	TRBJ2-1	once	TRBV19	TGTGCCAGTAGTATAGAACGTTGGAGTTACAATGAGCAGTTCTTC	CASSIERWSYNEQFF
TRBD2	TRBJ2-3	NA	TRBV9	TGTGCCAGCAGCGTAAGGAGCGGGGTCTCAGATACGCAGTATTTT	CASSVRSGVSDTQYF
NA	TRBJ1-1	NA	TRBV6-1	TGTGCCAGCAGTGAAGCCAGGGACACTGAAGCTTTCTTT	CASSEARDTEAFF
TRBD2	TRBJ2-7	NA	TRBV10-3	TGTGCCATCAGTGCGCACGGGGGGGACTCCTACGAGCAGTACTTC	CAISAHGGDSYEQYF
NA	TRBJ2-3	NA	TRBV7-2	TGTGCCAGCAGCTTAGGAGGGAGGGGGGGGACAGATACGCAGTATTTT	CASSLGGRGGTDTQYF
NA	TRBJ1-2	few	TRBV10-3	TGTGCCATCAGTGAAGAGGGATCTGGCTACACCTTC	CAISEEGSGYTF
NA	TRBJ1-3	NA	TRBV5-1	TGCGCCAGCAGCTCGAACCTACAGGCTAACTCTGGAAACACCATATATTTT	CASSSNLQANSGNTIYF
NA	TRBJ2-7	NA	TRBV11-3	TGTGCCAGCAGCTTAGTTCCCGGAGCCGAGCAGTACTTC	CASSLVPGAEQYF
TRBD1	TRBJ1-2	NA	TRBV19	TGTGCCAGTAGTGCGGGACAGGGGGCAAAAAACTATGGCTACACCTTC	CASSAGQGAKNYGYTF
NA	TRBJ2-1	NA	TRBV5-1	TGCGCCAGCAGCTTGGGACGACTCCCTATTATTGAGCAGTTCTTC	CASSLGRLPIIEQFF
NA	TRBJ2-1	NA	TRBV5-5	TGTGCCAGCAGCTTCCAGGGTCTTGTTAGCAATGAGCAGTTCTTC	CASSFQGLVSNEQFF
TRBD1	TRBJ2-7	NA	TRBV27	TGTGCCAGCAGTGCCGGGACAGGGGTTAACGAGCAGTACTTC	CASSAGTGVNEQYF
NA	TRBJ1-5	NA	TRBV7-2	TGTGCCAGCAGCTTACTAACTCCTGGCAATCAGCCCCAGCATTTT	CASSLLTPGNQPQHF
NA	TRBJ1-2	few	TRBV7-2	TGTGCCAGCAGCTTAGGTTCAGGGGATACCTATGGCTACACCTTC	CASSLGSGDTYGYTF
TRBD1	TRBJ1-2	NA	TRBV6-6	TGTGCCAGCAGTTTATCGGGACAGTACTATGGCTACACCTTC	CASSLSGQYYGYTF
NA	TRBJ2-5	NA	TRBV5-1	TGCGCCAGCAGCTTGGAAAGAGGGCGAGACCTCCAAGAGACCCAGTACTTC	CASSLERGRDLQETQYF
NA	TRBJ1-1	NA	TRBV6-5	TGTGCCAGCAGTTATGGGCCCGGGGCTGAAGCTTTCTTT	CASSYGPGAEAFF
TRBD1	TRBJ2-3	NA	TRBV7-9	TGTGCCAGCAGACCCCCGAGGGGGCTCTCTGATACGCAGTATTTT	CASRPPRGLSDTQYF
NA	TRBJ2-7	few	TRBV4-2	TGTGCCAGCAGCCAAGAAAGGGGCAGGGGTTACGAGCAGTACTTC	CASSQERGRGYEQYF
NA	TRBJ1-1	NA	TRBV9	TGTGCCAGCAGCGTGGGGGGTAGGGACACTGAAGCTTTCTTT	CASSVGGRDTEAFF
NA	TRBJ2-1	NA	TRBV6-5	TGTGCCAGCAGTTACGGGGGCGACTACAATGAGCAGTTCTTC	CASSYGGDYNEQFF
NA	TRBJ2-4	once	TRBV19	TGTGCCAGTAGTGCCGGCGGTGGTCGCAAAAACATTCAGTACTTC	CASSAGGGRKNIQYF
NA	TRBJ1-1	once	TRBV4-1	TGCGCCAGCAGCCAAAGCGACTGGAGAGAAGCTTTCTTT	CASSQSDWREAFF
TRBD1	TRBJ1-2	many	TRBV27	TGTGCCAGCAGTTTCGGGACAGGTGGTGGCTACACCTTC	CASSFGTGGGYTF
NA	TRBJ2-7	NA	TRBV15	TGTGCCACCAGCAGAGATCTCCAGGGCGGCTACGAGCAGTACTTC	CATSRDLQGGYEQYF
NA	TRBJ1-5	once	TRBV6-2/TRBV6-3	TGTGCCAGCAGTTTATTGCGACTCCCCCGCAATCAGCCCCAGCATTTT	CASSLLRLPRNQPQHF
NA	TRBJ1-2	NA	TRBV7-9	TGTGCCAGCAGCTTAACGGGGGGCGCGGGCGGCTATGGCTACACCTTC	CASSLTGGAGGYGYTF
TRBD1	TRBJ2-7	NA	TRBV29-1	TGCAGCACTAGGACAGGGGACTACGAGCAGTACTTC	CSTRTGDYEQYF
NA	TRBJ2-7	once	TRBV19	TGTGCCAGTAGTATACAGGGCGGGGGCCACGAGCAGTACTTC	CASSIQGGGHEQYF
TRBD1	TRBJ1-2	once	TRBV6-4	TGTGCCAGCAGTGGATTGGGACAGGGGGGGAACTATGGCTACACCTTC	CASSGLGQGGNYGYTF
NA	TRBJ2-7	NA	TRBV11-3	TGTGCCAGCAGCTCGAGGACGGCGACGGGAGAGCAGTACTTC	CASSSRTATGEQYF
NA	TRBJ2-7	NA	TRBV11-2	TGTGCCAGCAGCTTAGGGAGGGCCTCCTCCTACGAGCAGTACTTC	CASSLGRASSYEQYF